This T cell receptor (beta chain) comes out of a study of blood T cell repertoires in COVID-19. Background on the study: From T cells, B-cell-depleted T cells, or PBMCs came the material, which was cDNA or gDNA.

This CDR3 is built from 17 residues. CDR1 and CDR2 (germline): SGHKS, YYEKEE (reference sequence). Unmatched junction bases numbered 6, after V lost 4 bases and J lost 0 bases. Authors' processing steps: Amplification of reference gene primers provided the estimated nucleated cell counts. Profiled with immunoSEQ multiplex PCR; TCRdb holds only in-frame clones, not every one. The V and J calls and clone size come from that table; D and trimming were worked out from the DNA. The sample records tens of thousands of clones, more than 90% being singletons. This clone was counted a single time. This receptor was taken from a human donor with active COVID-19. The donor label of this sample is uncertain. The chain couples TRBV5-5 to TRBJ2-3; 12 nucleotides agree with TRBD2. The sequencing input was peripheral blood. CDR3 amino acids: CASSPGLAGGSTDTQYF. In DNA, the CDR3 is TGTGCCAGCAGCCCTGGTCTAGCGGGGGGGAGCACAGATACGCAGTATTTT.